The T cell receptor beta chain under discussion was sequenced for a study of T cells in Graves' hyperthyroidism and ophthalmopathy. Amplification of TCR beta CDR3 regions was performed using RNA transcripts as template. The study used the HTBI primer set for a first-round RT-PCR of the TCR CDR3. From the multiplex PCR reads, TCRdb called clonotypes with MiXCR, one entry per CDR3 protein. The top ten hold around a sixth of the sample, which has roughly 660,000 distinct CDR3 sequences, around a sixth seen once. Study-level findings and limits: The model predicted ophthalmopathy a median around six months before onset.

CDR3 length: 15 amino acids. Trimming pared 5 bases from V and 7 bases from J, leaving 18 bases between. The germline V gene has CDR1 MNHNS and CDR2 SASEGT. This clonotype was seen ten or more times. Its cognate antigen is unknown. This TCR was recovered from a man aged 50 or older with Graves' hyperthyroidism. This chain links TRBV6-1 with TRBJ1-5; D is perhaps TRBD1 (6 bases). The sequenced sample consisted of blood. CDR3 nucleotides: TGTGCCAGCAGTTTACAGGCGGGGGCGAGGCAGCCCCAGCATTTT. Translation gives CASSLQAGARQPQHF.